This T cell receptor beta chain was captured in a study of cytotoxic CD8 clonotypes in ibrutinib-treated CLL. Study details: The patients comprised roughly 12 relapsed/refractory and roughly 15 treatment-naive cases, some 17 IGHV unmutated.

A 1 in 200,000 to 1 in 1 million T cell depth was the sequencing target. The table came from immunoSEQ multiplex PCR; TCRdb's copy has only in-frame clones and leaves some out. The table includes about 310,000 clones, about 77% detected once. Broader study findings: At ibrutinib response, clonality increased, and at progression it declined back toward baseline.

Of note for this clone: The antigen is undetermined.

Trimming took off 3 bases at V and 11 bases at J, with 13 bases between the two ends. Germline-derived CDR1 and CDR2 are SGHTA and FQGNSA. The CDR3 totals 12 residues. The TCR comes from a human donor with chronic lymphocytic leukemia. The specimen comprised PBMCs, sampled before ibrutinib treatment. This rearrangement joins TRBV7-2 to TRBJ1-1; perhaps TRBD1 as D (5 bases). CDR3 bases: TGTGCCAGCAGCTTCTTCGGGGGTGAGGCTTTCTTT. Translated, it gives CASSFFGGEAFF.